The T cell receptor (beta chain) under discussion was sequenced for a study of glioma-infiltrating T cells after dendritic cell vaccination. Produced via immunoSEQ multiplex PCR; TCRdb's table is partial and in-frame only. This repertoire shows some 110,000 clones, 90% found once; its top ten account for 2.7%. The V gene's germline CDR1 is MGHRA and CDR2 YSYEKL. CDR3 length equals 16 residues. V was shortened by 3 bases and J by 0 bases, with 12 bases between the two germline ends. As for time point: after dendritic cell vaccination, including at tumor progression/relapse. The rearrangement joins TRBV4-1 to TRBJ1-3; perhaps TRBD1 as D (6 bases). This sequence was found in a human donor with glioblastoma. This specimen was blood, taken after dendritic cell vaccination. The CDR3 here is CASSQMGADSGNTIYF. The CDR3 region has the DNA TGCGCCAGCAGCCAGATGGGGGCCGACTCTGGAAACACCATATATTTT.